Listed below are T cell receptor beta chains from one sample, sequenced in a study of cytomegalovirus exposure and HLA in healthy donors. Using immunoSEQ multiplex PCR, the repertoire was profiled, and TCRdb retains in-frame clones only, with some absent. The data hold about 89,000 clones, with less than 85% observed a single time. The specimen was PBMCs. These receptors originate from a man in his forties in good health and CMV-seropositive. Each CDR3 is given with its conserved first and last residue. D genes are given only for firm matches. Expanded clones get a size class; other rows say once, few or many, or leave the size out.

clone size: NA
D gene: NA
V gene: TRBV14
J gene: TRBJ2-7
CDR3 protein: CASSHGATYEQYF
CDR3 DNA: TGTGCCAGCAGCCATGGGGCTACCTACGAGCAGTACTTC

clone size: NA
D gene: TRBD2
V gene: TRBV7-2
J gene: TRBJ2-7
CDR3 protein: CASSLERGGLGEQYF
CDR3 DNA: TGTGCCAGCAGCTTAGAACGGGGGGGGTTGGGAGAGCAGTACTTC

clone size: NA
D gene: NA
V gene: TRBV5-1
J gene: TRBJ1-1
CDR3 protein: CASSLVRGAQNTEAFF
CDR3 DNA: TGCGCCAGCAGCTTGGTGCGGGGGGCGCAGAACACTGAAGCTTTCTTT

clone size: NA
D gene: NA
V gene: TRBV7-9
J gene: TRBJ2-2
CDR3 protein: CASSFRVTGELFF
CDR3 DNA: TGTGCCAGCAGCTTTCGAGTGACCGGGGAGCTGTTTTTT

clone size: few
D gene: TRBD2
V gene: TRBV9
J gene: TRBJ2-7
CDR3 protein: CASSLAGGIDEQYF
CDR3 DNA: TGTGCCAGCAGCCTAGCGGGAGGGATCGACGAGCAGTACTTC

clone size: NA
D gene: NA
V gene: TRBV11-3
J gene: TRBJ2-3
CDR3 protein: CASSRGSLDTQYF
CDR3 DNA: TGTGCCAGCAGCCGAGGGTCGCTAGATACGCAGTATTTT

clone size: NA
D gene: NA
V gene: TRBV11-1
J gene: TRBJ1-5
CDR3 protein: CASSESGFGRQPQHF
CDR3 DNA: TGTGCCAGCAGCGAATCAGGGTTCGGGCGGCAGCCCCAGCATTTT

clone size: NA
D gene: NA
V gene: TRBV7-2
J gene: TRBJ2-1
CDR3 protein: CASSSGDEQFF
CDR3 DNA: TGTGCCAGCAGCTCCGGGGATGAGCAGTTCTTC

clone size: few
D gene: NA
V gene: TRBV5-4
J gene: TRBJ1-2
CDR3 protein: CASSYAQGRVDRGYTF
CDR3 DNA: TGTGCCAGCAGCTATGCCCAGGGAAGAGTGGATCGCGGCTACACCTTC

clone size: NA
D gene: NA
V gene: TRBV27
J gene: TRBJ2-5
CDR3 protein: CASSLLWDSTGTQYF
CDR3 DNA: TGTGCCAGCAGTTTATTATGGGACTCCACCGGGACCCAGTACTTC

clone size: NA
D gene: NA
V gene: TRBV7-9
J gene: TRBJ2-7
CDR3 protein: CASSLEFLGNRVSYEQYF
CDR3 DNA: TGTGCCAGCAGCTTAGAGTTTTTGGGGAACAGGGTCTCCTACGAGCAGTACTTC

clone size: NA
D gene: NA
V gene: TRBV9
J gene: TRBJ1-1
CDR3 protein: CASSVGFAQTEAFF
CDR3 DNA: TGTGCCAGCAGCGTAGGTTTTGCGCAAACTGAAGCTTTCTTT

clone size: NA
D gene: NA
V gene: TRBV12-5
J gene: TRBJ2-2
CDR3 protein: CASGLVSSAEPGELFF
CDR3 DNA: TGTGCTAGTGGTTTGGTATCAAGCGCCGAACCCGGGGAGCTGTTTTTT

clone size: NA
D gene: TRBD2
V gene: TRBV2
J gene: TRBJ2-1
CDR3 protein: CASRAGTSAYNEQFF
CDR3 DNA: TGTGCCAGCAGAGCCGGGACTAGCGCCTACAATGAGCAGTTCTTC

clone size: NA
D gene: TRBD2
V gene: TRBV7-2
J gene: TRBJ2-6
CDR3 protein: CASSPTGGTGANVLTF
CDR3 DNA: TGTGCCAGCAGCCCTACGGGGGGAACTGGGGCCAACGTCCTGACTTTC

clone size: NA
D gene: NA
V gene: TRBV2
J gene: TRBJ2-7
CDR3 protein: CASNRQVNYEQYF
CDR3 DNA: TGTGCCAGCAATCGGCAGGTTAACTACGAGCAGTACTTC

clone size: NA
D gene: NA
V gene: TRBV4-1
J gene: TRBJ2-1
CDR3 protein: CASSHRTSSPGNEQFF
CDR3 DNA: TGCGCCAGCAGCCATCGGACTTCCTCCCCTGGCAATGAGCAGTTCTTC

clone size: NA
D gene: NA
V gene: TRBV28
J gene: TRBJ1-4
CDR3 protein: CASRGPGEKLFF
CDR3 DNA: TGTGCCAGCAGGGGGCCGGGTGAAAAACTGTTTTTT

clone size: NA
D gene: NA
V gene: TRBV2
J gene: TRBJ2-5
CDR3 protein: CASSRTEQETQYF
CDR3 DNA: TGTGCCAGCAGCCGGACAGAACAAGAGACCCAGTACTTC

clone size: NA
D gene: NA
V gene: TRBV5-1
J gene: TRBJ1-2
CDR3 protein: CASSLGLNYGYTF
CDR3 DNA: TGCGCCAGCAGCTTGGGTCTTAACTATGGCTACACCTTC

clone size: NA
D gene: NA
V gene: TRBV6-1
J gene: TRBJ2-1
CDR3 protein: CASSPTGSSYNEQFF
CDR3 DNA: TGTGCCAGCAGTCCGACAGGTAGCTCCTACAATGAGCAGTTCTTC

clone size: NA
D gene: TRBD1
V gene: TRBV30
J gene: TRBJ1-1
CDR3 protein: CAWGDRVATEAFF
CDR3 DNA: TGTGCCTGGGGGGACAGGGTCGCCACTGAGGCTTTCTTT

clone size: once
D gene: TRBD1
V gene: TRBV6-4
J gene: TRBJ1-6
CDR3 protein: CASRPGQGRNSPLHF
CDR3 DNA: TGTGCCAGCCGCCCGGGACAGGGTCGTAATTCACCCCTCCACTTT

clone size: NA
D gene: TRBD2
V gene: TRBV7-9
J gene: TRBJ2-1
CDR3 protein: CASSTGTSGLEQFF
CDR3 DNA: TGTGCCAGCAGCACCGGGACTAGCGGATTGGAGCAGTTCTTC

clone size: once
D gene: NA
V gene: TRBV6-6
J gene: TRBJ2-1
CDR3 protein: CASNTGLVNEQFF
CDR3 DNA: TGTGCCAGCAATACCGGACTTGTAAATGAGCAGTTCTTC

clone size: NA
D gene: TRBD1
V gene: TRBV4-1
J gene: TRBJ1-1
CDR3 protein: CASSQRQGGTSEAFF
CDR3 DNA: TGCGCCAGCAGCCAAAGACAGGGCGGAACAAGTGAAGCTTTCTTT

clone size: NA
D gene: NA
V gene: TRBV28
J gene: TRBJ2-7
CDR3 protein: CASSRSGGGTYEQYF
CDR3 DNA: TGTGCCAGCAGCAGGAGCGGCGGGGGCACCTACGAGCAGTACTTC

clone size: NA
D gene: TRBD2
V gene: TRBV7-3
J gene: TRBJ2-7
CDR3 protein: CASSLEPGLAHEQYF
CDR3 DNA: TGTGCCAGCAGCTTAGAACCGGGACTAGCCCACGAGCAGTACTTC

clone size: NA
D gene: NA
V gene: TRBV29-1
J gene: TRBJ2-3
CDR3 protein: CSIGVGDTQYF
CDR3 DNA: TGCAGCATTGGAGTTGGAGATACGCAGTATTTT

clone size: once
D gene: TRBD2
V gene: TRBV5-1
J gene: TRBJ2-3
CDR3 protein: CASSFDLAGVTDTQYF
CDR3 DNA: TGCGCCAGCAGCTTCGACCTAGCGGGGGTCACAGATACGCAGTATTTT

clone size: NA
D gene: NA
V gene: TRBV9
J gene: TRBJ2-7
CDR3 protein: CASSVGGASSYEQYF
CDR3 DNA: TGTGCCAGCAGCGTAGGCGGGGCGAGCTCCTACGAGCAGTACTTC

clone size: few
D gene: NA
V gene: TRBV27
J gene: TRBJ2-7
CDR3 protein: CASSLTAPTASEQYF
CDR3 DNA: TGTGCCAGCAGTTTAACCGCCCCGACAGCCTCAGAGCAGTACTTC

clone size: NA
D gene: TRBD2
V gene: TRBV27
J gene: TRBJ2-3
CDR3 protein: CASSPWGLPSTDTQYF
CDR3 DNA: TGTGCCAGCAGCCCATGGGGACTACCCAGCACAGATACGCAGTATTTT

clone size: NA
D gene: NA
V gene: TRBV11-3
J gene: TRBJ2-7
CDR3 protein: CASSEGTTYEQYF
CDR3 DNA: TGTGCCAGCAGCGAGGGTACCACCTACGAGCAGTACTTC

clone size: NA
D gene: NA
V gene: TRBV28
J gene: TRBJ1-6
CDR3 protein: CASTSGRINSPLHF
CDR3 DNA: TGTGCCAGCACTTCGGGTAGGATTAATTCACCCCTCCACTTT

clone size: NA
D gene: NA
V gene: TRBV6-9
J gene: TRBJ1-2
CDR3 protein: CARGQDNYGYTF
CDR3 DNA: TGTGCCAGGGGCCAGGATAACTATGGCTACACCTTC

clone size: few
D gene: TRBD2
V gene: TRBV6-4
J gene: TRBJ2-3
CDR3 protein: CASSEPLAGGPTSTDTQYF
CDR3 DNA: TGTGCCAGCAGTGAACCGCTAGCGGGGGGGCCAACTAGCACAGATACGCAGTATTTT

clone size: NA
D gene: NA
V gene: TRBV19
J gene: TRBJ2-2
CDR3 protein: CASRGGATGELFF
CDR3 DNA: TGTGCCAGTAGGGGGGGTGCCACCGGGGAGCTGTTTTTT

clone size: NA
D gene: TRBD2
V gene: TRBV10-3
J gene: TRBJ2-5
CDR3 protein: CAISELAGGLQETQYF
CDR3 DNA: TGTGCCATCAGTGAATTGGCGGGGGGCCTCCAAGAGACCCAGTACTTC

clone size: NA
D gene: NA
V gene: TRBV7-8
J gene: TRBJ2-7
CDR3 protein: CASSLAGSRGKYEQYF
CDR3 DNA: TGTGCCAGCAGCTTAGCCGGCAGTAGGGGAAAGTACGAGCAGTACTTC